This TCR beta chain was found in a study of shared clonotypes between healthy human individuals. The CDR3 runs 15 residues. From germline, CDR1 is SGHRS and CDR2 YFSETQ. Trimming left V 1 base short and J 7 bases short, with 12 bases between. Clones were sequenced by immunoSEQ multiplex PCR, and TCRdb holds only the in-frame ones, with some missing. The sample shows about 2 million clones, 95% of them seen only once. The chain recombines TRBV5-1 with TRBJ1-6; possible D gene TRBD1, 5 bases. The origin of this receptor is a man younger than 30 in good health. Source material: naive CD4+ T cells sorted from blood. Subset meaning: CD45RA+ positively selected. CDR3 DNA sequence: TGCGCCAGCAGCTTGTCTGCAGGGATGAATTCACCCCTCCACTTT. This gives the protein CASSLSAGMNSPLHF.